The clone carrying this TCR beta chain was found many times. Its cognate antigen is unknown. V was pared by 3 bases and J by 7 bases, with 8 bases of the junction left unmatched. CDR3 length: 13 amino acids. Germline loops: CDR1 DFQATT, CDR2 SNEGSKA (reference sequence). The data stem from a study of CD8 T cells in ankylosing spondylitis. The study, taken as a whole, reports: Among TCR beta sequences, a motif of eight or nine highly homologous variants appeared characteristic of ankylosing spondylitis blood.

TCRdb fed the 5' RACE reads into MiXCR, producing one record per CDR3 protein. This sample yields 450,000 to 550,000 distinct CDR3 sequences, of which about 5% are seen a single time; around 3.6% belongs to the top ten. The V gene is TRBV20-1, the J gene TRBJ1-1; 7 nucleotides line up with TRBD1. Source material: blood, either unsorted or a sorted T cell fraction (not recorded which). The receptor comes from a male donor with ankylosing spondylitis. The DNA for the CDR3 is TGCAGTGCTAGGCCCGACAGGGCCAGTGAAGCTTTCTTT. Translating gives CSARPDRASEAFF.